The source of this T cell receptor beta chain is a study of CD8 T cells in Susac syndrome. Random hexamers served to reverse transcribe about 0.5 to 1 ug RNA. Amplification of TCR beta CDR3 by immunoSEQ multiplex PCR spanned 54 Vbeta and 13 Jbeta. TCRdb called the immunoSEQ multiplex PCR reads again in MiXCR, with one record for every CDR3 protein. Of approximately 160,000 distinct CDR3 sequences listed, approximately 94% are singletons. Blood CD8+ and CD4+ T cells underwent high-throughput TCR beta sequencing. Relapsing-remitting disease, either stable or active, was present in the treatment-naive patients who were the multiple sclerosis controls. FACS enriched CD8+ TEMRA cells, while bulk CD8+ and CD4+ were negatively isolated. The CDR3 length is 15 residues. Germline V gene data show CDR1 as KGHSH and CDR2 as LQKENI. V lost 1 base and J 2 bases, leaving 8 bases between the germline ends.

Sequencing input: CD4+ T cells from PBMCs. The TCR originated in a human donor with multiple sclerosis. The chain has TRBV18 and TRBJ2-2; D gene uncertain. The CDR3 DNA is TGTGCCAGCTCACCACAGGCCGGAAACACCGGGGAGCTGTTTTTT. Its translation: CASSPQAGNTGELFF.